This TCR beta chain was identified during a study of T cell repertoires in cytomegalovirus infection. TCRdb independently ran MiXCR on the reads; one entry per CDR3 protein. The sample includes a few hundred thousand distinct CDR3 sequences, roughly 13% of them seen just once. CDR3 size: 14 residues. Germline V gives CDR1 DFQATT, CDR2 SNEGSKA (reference sequence). J lost 7 bases, V lost 0 bases, and 8 bases had no gene match. This sequence joins TRBV20-1 and TRBJ2-7; 8 bases line up with TRBD1. The sample was PBMCs. The sequence derives from a human donor in good health (CMV status not recorded). Some clones in this sample may be carry-over from other donors' samples. In nucleotides, the CDR3 is TGCAGTGCTAGAGATCCGCAGGGGGCAGGGGAGCAGTACTTC. This codes for CSARDPQGAGEQYF.